This entry describes one T cell receptor beta chain. Its target is not known. Generation of TCR beta cDNA was performed by 5'RACE template switching incorporating UMIs. TCRdb derives one entry per CDR3 protein from the 5' RACE reads, leaving out DNA. The listing records 200,000 to 300,000 distinct CDR3 sequences. CDR3 length: 15 residues. The germline CDR1 and CDR2 sequences are SGHNT and YYREEE (reference sequence). The data were obtained in a study of T cells expressing NK-cell markers. About the study: In sorted CD3+CD56+NKG2C+, CD3+CD56+NKG2C- and CD3+CD56-NKG2C+ T cells, TCR beta repertoires were obtained. HCMV seropositivity characterized most of the eight sequenced donors, and seronegativity one.

Study findings and constraints: A handful of donors likewise had their CD3+CD56-NKG2C+ fraction led by these clonotypes.

The chain recombines TRBV5-4 with TRBJ2-2; TCRdb lists TRBD2, though no DNA is available to test this call. The sequence was collected from a man younger than 30 in good health. Material for sequencing was blood T cells: a sorted CD56 or NKG2C T cell subset, CD4+ or CD8+ T cells, or bulk PBMC T cells (not recorded which). The CDR3: CASRAGTSVTGELFF.